The clone carrying this TCR beta chain showed up just once. No antigen is known for it. The primer mix had 60 Vbeta and 13 Jbeta primers. The method was immunoSEQ multiplex PCR; TCRdb's version includes in-frame clones alone and lacks a portion of them. Of 160,000 or so clones listed, roughly 79% are singletons. The source of the sample is a study of cytomegalovirus exposure and HLA in healthy donors. Overall study: The study's early data release held 75 million to 95 million unique TCRs from HLA-typed donors.

Points from the study as a whole: Prediction of most subjects' HLA-A and HLA-B alleles by TCR beta sequences was reportedly accurate. Analysis was carried out at a later point, and it linked a missense DCLRE1C variant to TCR beta V- and J-gene trimming.

Material: PBMCs. This TCR derives from a woman in her late teens or twenties in good health and CMV-seropositive.

CDR3 in amino acids: CASSLTGSAEAFF. CDR3 DNA: TGCGCCAGCAGCTTGACAGGGTCTGCTGAAGCTTTCTTT. The gene calls are TRBV5-1 and TRBJ1-1, with D possibly TRBD1 on 6 matching bases. Trimming left V 1 base short and J 6 bases short, with 10 bases between. CDR1 is SGHRS, CDR2 YFSETQ, per germline. CDR3 length equals 13 residues. Filled out from reference TRBV5-1 and TRBJ1-1, the complete variable domain reads KAGVTQTPRYLIKTRGQQVTLSCSPISGHRSVSWYQQTPGQGLQFLFEYFSETQRNKGNFPGRFSGRQFSNSRSEMNVSTLELGDSALYLCASSLTGSAEAFFGQGTRLTVV.